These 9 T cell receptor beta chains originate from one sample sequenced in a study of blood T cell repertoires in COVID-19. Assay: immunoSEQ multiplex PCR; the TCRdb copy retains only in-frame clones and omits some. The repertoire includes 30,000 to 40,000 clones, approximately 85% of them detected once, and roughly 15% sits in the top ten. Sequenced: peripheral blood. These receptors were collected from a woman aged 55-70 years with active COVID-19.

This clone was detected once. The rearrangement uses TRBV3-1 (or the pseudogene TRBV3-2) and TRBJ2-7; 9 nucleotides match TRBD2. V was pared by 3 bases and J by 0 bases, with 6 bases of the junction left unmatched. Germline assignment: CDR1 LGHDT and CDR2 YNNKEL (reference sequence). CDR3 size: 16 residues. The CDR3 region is CASSHYQRGDSYEQYF. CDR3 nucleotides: TGTGCCAGCAGCCACTACCAGCGGGGGGACTCCTACGAGCAGTACTTC.

The CDR3 reads CASSIYLAGYNEQFF. In DNA, the CDR3 is TGTGCCAGTAGTATCTATCTAGCAGGCTACAATGAGCAGTTCTTC. V gene TRBV19 combines with J gene TRBJ2-1; D is perhaps TRBD2 (5 bases). V was pared by 3 bases and J by 3 bases, with 12 bases between. This CDR3 contains 15 residues. Germline CDR1 is LNHDA and CDR2 is SQIVND (reference sequence).

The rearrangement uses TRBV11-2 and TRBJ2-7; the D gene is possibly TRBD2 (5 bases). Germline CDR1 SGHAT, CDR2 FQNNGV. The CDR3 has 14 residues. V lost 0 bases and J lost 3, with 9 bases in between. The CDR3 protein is CASSLDFDYYEQYF. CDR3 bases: TGTGCCAGCAGCTTAGACTTCGACTACTACGAGCAGTACTTC. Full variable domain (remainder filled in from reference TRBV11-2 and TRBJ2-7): EAGVAQSPRYKIIEKRQSVAFWCNPISGHATLYWYQQILGQGPKLLIQFQNNGVVDDSQLPKDRFSAERLKGVDSTLKIQPAKLEDSAVYLCASSLDFDYYEQYFGPGTRLTVT.

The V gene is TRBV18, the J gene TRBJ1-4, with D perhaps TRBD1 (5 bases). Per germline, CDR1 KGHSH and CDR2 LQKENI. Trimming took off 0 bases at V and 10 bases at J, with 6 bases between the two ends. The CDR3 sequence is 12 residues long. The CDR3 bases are TGTGCCAGCTCACCACCGGGGGGAAAACTGTTTTTT. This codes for CASSPPGGKLFF.

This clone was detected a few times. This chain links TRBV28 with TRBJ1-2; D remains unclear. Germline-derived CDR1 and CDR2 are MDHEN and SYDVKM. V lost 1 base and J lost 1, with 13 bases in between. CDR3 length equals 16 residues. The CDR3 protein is CASSLSSLLFNYGYTF. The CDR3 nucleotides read TGTGCCAGCAGTTTATCCTCCCTACTTTTTAACTATGGCTACACCTTC.

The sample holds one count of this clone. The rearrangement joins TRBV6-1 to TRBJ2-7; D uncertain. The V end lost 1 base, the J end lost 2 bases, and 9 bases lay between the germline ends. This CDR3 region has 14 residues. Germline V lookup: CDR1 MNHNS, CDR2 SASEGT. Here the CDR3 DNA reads TGTGCCAGCAGTGAAGGGCAAGTGGCCTACGAGCAGTACTTC. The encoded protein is CASSEGQVAYEQYF.

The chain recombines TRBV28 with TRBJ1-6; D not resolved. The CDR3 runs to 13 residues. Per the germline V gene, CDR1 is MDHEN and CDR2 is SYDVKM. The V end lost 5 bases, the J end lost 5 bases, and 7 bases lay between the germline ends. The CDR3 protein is CASSRIDNSPLHF. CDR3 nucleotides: TGTGCCAGCAGTCGAATAGATAATTCACCCCTCCACTTT.

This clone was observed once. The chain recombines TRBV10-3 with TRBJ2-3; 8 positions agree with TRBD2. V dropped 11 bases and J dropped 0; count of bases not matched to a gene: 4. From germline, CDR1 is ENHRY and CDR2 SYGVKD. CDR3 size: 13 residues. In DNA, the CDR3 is TGTGCCGCCGTAGCGGGAAGCACAGATACGCAGTATTTT. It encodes CAAVAGSTDTQYF.

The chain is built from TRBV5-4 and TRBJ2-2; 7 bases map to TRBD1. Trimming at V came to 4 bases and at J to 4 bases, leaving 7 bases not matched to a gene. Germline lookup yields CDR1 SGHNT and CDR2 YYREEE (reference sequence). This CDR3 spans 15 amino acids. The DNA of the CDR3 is TGTGCCAGCAGCCGACAGGGTGAGGGCACCGGGGAGCTGTTTTTT. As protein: CASSRQGEGTGELFF.